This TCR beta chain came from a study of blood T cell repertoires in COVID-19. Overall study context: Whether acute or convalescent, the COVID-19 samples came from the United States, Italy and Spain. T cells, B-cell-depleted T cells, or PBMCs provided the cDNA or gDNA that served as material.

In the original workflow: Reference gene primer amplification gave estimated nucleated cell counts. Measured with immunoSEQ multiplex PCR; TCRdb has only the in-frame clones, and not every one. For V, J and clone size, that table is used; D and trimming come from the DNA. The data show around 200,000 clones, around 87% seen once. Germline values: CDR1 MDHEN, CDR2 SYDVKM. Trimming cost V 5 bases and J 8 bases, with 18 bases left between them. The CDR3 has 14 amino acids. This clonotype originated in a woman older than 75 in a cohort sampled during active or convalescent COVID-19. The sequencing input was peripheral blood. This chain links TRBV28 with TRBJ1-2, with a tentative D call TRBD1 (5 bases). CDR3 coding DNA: TGTGCCAGCAGTGACTTGACAGCTTCGGCCGGCTACACCTTC. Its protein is CASSDLTASAGYTF.